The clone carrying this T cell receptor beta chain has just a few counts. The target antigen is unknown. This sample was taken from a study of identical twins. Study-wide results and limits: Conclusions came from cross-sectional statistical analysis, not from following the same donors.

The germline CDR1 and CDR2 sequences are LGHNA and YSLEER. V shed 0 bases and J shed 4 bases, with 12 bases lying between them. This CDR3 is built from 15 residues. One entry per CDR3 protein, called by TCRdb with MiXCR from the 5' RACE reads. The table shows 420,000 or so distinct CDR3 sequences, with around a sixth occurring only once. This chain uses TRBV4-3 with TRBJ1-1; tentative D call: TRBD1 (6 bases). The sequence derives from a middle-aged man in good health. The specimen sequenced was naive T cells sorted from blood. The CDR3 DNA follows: TGCGCCAGCAGCCAAGATCTCCAGGGGCGCACTGAAGCTTTCTTT. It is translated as CASSQDLQGRTEAFF.